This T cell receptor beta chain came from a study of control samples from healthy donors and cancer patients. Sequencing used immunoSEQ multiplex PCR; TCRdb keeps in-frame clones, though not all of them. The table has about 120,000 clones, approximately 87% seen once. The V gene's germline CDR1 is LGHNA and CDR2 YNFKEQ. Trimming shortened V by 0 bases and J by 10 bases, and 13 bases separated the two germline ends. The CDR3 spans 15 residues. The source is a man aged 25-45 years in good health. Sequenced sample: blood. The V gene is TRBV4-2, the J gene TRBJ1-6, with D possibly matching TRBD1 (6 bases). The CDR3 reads CASSQDPGVDSPLHF. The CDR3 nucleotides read TGTGCCAGCAGCCAAGATCCAGGGGTTGACTCACCCCTCCACTTT.